The 20 T cell receptor beta chains given below trace back to one sample, sequenced in a study of regulatory T cells in long-lasting Graves disease. Noted time point: persistent/refractory GD, antithyroid drugs over 5 years with positive TRAb. From RNA extracted from PBMCs, the TCR library was made. Arm-PCR of CDR3 regions and iRepertoire HTBI primers were used to build TCR beta libraries. MiXCR was run by TCRdb on the multiplex PCR reads, yielding one entry per CDR3 protein. The table records 400,000 to 500,000 distinct CDR3 sequences, more than 20% of them present only once. The specimen was peripheral blood mononuclear cells (PBMCs), collected when the disease was refractory, from a patient treated with antithyroid drugs. The receptors originated from a female donor with Graves disease.

The chain joins TRBV5-6 to TRBJ2-4; the D gene is possibly TRBD2 (5 bases). In germline, CDR1 is SGHDT, CDR2 YYEEEE. The ends were cut back, 0 bases at V and 8 bases at J, with 12 bases in the middle. The CDR3 runs to 14 residues. CDR3 DNA: TGTGCCAGCAGCTTGGGTGCCGGGGTTTACATTCAGTACTTC. Translated, it gives CASSLGAGVYIQYF.

This clonotype was detected ten times or more. The CDR3 loop reads CASTQGFGTEAFF. In DNA form, the CDR3 reads TGTGCCAGTACCCAGGGTTTTGGCACTGAAGCTTTCTTT. The gene calls are TRBV2 and TRBJ1-1; a weak D match, TRBD1 (5 bases). Germline V lookup: CDR1 SNHLY, CDR2 FYNNEI. Deletions cut 9 bases from V and 4 bases from J, with 15 bases between. CDR3 length: 13 amino acids.

This clonotype was seen only a few times. The gene calls are TRBV29-1 and TRBJ2-2; D remains ambiguous. Germline loops: CDR1 SQVTM, CDR2 ANQGSEA. The V and J ends lost 2 bases and 3 bases respectively, with 4 bases between them. This CDR3 is built from 12 residues. CDR3 coding DNA: TGCAGCGTTGAACAGTACACCGGGGAGCTGTTTTTT. It specifies CSVEQYTGELFF.

This clonotype was found many times. This chain links TRBV2 with TRBJ1-2; no reliable D call. Trimming removed 0 bases at V and 3 bases at J, with 5 bases between. The germline gives CDR1 SNHLY, CDR2 FYNNEI. This CDR3 spans 13 amino acids. CDR3 bases: TGTGCCAGCAGTGAAGCCGGACACTATGGCTACACCTTC. Translation: CASSEAGHYGYTF.

The sample holds many counts of this clonotype. The rearrangement joins TRBV2 to TRBJ1-1; D might be TRBD1 (6 bases). Germline V gene data show CDR1 as SNHLY and CDR2 as FYNNEI. Trimming stripped 8 bases from V and 1 base from J, with 14 bases between. The CDR3 extends over 14 amino acids. CDR3 region: CASSRQAKNTEAFF. The CDR3 DNA reads as TGTGCCAGCTCCAGACAGGCCAAGAACACTGAAGCTTTCTTT.

The sample holds one count of this clonotype. One base separates it from a far larger clone, so it is likely a read error. The chain joins TRBV7-8 to TRBJ2-5; TRBD2 matches at 7 bases. The V segment lost 11 bases and the J segment 1 base; nucleotides outside the gene matches: 13. CDR1 and CDR2 from the germline V gene are SGHVS and FQNEAQ. The CDR3 totals 15 residues. The CDR3 bases are TGTGCCGGCACCTGGGGCGGGAGTGTCCAAGAGACCCAGTACTTC. As protein: CAGTWGGSVQETQYF.

Many counts were recorded for this clonotype. The chain couples TRBV12-3 or TRBV12-4 to TRBJ1-1; D is unresolved. Between the trimmed V and J ends, which lost 7 bases and 0 bases, there was a span of 9 bases. The CDR3 contains 13 residues. CDR3 sequence (DNA): TGTGCCAGCAATAGGTTCATGAACACTGAAGCTTTCTTT. Its protein product is CASNRFMNTEAFF.

This clonotype was seen only a few times. This chain connects TRBV7-9 to TRBJ2-7; 8 bases agree with TRBD2. The germline V gene encodes CDR1 SEHNR and CDR2 FQNEAQ (reference sequence). This CDR3 has 15 residues. V dropped 5 bases and J dropped 0; count of bases not matched to a gene: 6. CDR3 in amino acids: CASSHLRGGSYEQYF. In nucleotides, the CDR3 is TGTGCCAGCAGCCACCTTCGGGGGGGCTCCTACGAGCAGTACTTC.

This clonotype was recorded at least ten times. As DNA, the CDR3 is TGTGCCAGCAGCCAAGAAGGGGGGACCCGCTATGGCTACACCTTC. It is translated as CASSQEGGTRYGYTF. J is TRBJ1-2 and V is TRBV3-1; possible D gene TRBD1, 6 bases. V lost 0 bases and J 4 bases, leaving 12 bases between the germline ends. CDR3 length equals 15 residues. The germline gives CDR1 LGHDT, CDR2 YNNKEL (reference sequence).

For this clonotype: Lacking the conserved final phenylalanine or tryptophan, this CDR3 likely reflects a read error. The chain couples TRBV4-2 to TRBJ2-7; TRBD2 matches at 13 bases. The CDR3 has 15 amino acids. V gave up 3 bases and J gave up 5 bases; unmatched junction bases: 4. Germline CDR1 reads LGHNA; CDR2 reads YNFKEQ. In DNA, the CDR3 is TGTGCCAGCAGCCAGGCCGGACTAGCGGGAGACGAGCAGTACCTC. It specifies CASSQAGLAGDEQYL.

The chain has TRBV7-9 and TRBJ2-6; D is unclear. V lost 0 bases and J lost 4, with 13 bases in between. CDR3 length equals 17 residues. Germline V gene lookup returns CDR1 SEHNR and CDR2 FQNEAQ (reference sequence). The chain's CDR3 is CASSLAGPSAGANVLTF. CDR3 coding DNA: TGTGCCAGCAGCTTAGCAGGGCCTTCGGCCGGGGCCAACGTCCTGACTTTC.

This sequence joins TRBV6-1 and TRBJ2-7; either TRBD1 or TRBD2 may fit D (5 bases each). Trimming shortened V by 6 bases and J by 5 bases, and 14 bases separated the two germline ends. CDR1 and CDR2 from the germline V gene are MNHNS and SASEGT. CDR3 length: 13 residues. The CDR3 protein is CASRRQGSDEQYF. CDR3 sequence (DNA): TGTGCCAGCAGGCGTCAGGGTAGCGACGAGCAGTACTTC.

This clonotype has a count of ten or more. This chain joins TRBV28 and TRBJ1-1; TRBD1 might be the D (5 bases). Germline V CDR1 and CDR2: MDHEN, SYDVKM. This CDR3 is 15 amino acids long. Trimming removed 5 bases at V and 1 base at J, with 14 bases between. The CDR3 reads CASSLPRGPNTEAFF. The CDR3 nucleotides read TGTGCCAGCAGTCTGCCCCGGGGCCCGAACACTGAAGCTTTCTTT.

Note on this clonotype: This may arise from a read error, as a much more abundant clone is one base away. V and J are TRBV20-1 and TRBJ2-5; tentative D call: TRBD2 (5 bases). CDR3 length equals 13 residues. Germline loops: CDR1 DFQATT, CDR2 SNEGSKA (reference sequence). The CDR3 bases are TGCAGTGCTCGGCGAGGGCCGAAAGAGATCCAGTACTTC. Translation gives CSARRGPKEIQYF.

The sample holds many counts of this clonotype. The rearrangement uses TRBV3-1 and TRBJ1-1; the D is unclear. V was shortened by 0 bases and J by 3 bases, with 5 bases between the two germline ends. Germline loops: CDR1 LGHDT, CDR2 YNNKEL (reference sequence). The CDR3 totals 13 residues. CDR3 nucleotides: TGTGCCAGCAGCCAAGATTTGGACACTGAAGCTTTCTTT. Encoded protein: CASSQDLDTEAFF.

This clonotype showed up many times. The V call is TRBV12-3 or TRBV12-4, the J call TRBJ1-4; no clear D gene. The V and J ends lost 5 bases and 8 bases respectively, with 12 bases between them. The CDR3 totals 13 residues. CDR3 coding DNA: TGTGCCAGCAGTACAGCCCAGAAGGAAAAACTGTTTTTT. It yields the protein CASSTAQKEKLFF.

Many counts were recorded for this clonotype. The chain joins TRBV12-3 or TRBV12-4 to TRBJ1-2, with D possibly being TRBD1 (6 bases). The CDR3 has 14 residues. The V end was cut by 3 bases, the J end by 6 bases, with 14 bases between. The CDR3 sequence: CASSLGADTNGYTF. The CDR3 DNA sequence: TGTGCCAGCAGTTTGGGGGCGGACACAAATGGCTACACCTTC.

For this clonotype: A much larger clone differs from this one at a single base, so this may be a read error. The chain couples TRBV7-2 to TRBJ1-1; possible D gene TRBD1, 6 bases. The CDR3 has 15 residues. Germline CDR1 and CDR2: SGHTA and FQGNSA. The germline V and J ends were trimmed by 4 bases and 4 bases, with 16 bases remaining between them. DNA of the CDR3: TGTGCCAGCAGCTCCAAAGGGGGTCGGAGCACTGAAGCTTTCTTT. Its protein is CASSSKGGRSTEAFF. Filled out from reference TRBV7-2 and TRBJ1-1, the complete variable domain reads GAGVSQSPSNKVTEKGKDVELRCDPISGHTALYWYRQSLGQGLEFLIYFQGNSAPDKSGLPSDRFSAERTGGSVSTLTIQRTQQEDSAVYLCASSSKGGRSTEAFFGQGTRLTVV.

The sample holds many counts of this clonotype. The rearrangement joins TRBV12-3 or TRBV12-4 to TRBJ1-2, with TRBD1 matching over 8 bases. After removal of 5 bases from V and 6 bases from J, the junction contained 2 bases not matched to a gene. The CDR3 has 12 residues. CDR3 in amino acids: CASSKTGDGYTF. CDR3 coding DNA: TGTGCCAGCAGTAAGACAGGGGATGGCTACACCTTC.

The gene calls are TRBV5-1 and TRBJ2-4; TRBD1 or TRBD2 may be the D gene (6 bases each). Germline CDR1 is SGHRS and CDR2 is YFSETQ. V lost 2 bases and J 6 bases, leaving 15 bases between the germline ends. This CDR3 comprises 15 residues. The CDR3: CASSFHSGAGNIQYF. CDR3 in DNA: TGCGCCAGCAGCTTCCACTCGGGGGCTGGAAACATTCAGTACTTC.